This T cell receptor (beta chain) came from a study of CD8+ T cells in alopecia areata. As for the study in general: Twice a day, 5 to 10 mg of oral tofacitinib was administered to treated patients. Findings and caveats of the study: Clonality was higher in lesional than normal scalp, especially in alopecia totalis/universalis. TCRs were shared less clearly across patients than in mice, possibly for HLA-related reasons. On tofacitinib, scalp clonality and expanded CD8+ clones among top 100 fell significantly.

Treatment indicated: oral pan-JAK inhibitor, 5-10 mg twice daily. On this clone: Its antigen is still unknown.

The CDR3 consists of 15 residues. CDR1 is SGHDN, CDR2 FVKESK, per germline. The germline V and J ends were trimmed by 2 bases and 0 bases, with 8 bases remaining between them. TCR sequencing used cDNA made by reverse transcription of extracted RNA. Assay used: immunoSEQ multiplex PCR; TCRdb lists only in-frame clones, some missing. The sample has 250,000 to 300,000 clones, about three fifths seen once. The rearrangement uses TRBV14 and TRBJ2-4; the D call may be TRBD1 or TRBD2 (5 bases each). Sequenced here: CD4+ T cells sorted from blood, sampled at week 24, from a patient treated with tofacitinib. The clonotype was recovered from a human donor with alopecia areata. CDR3 in amino acids: CASSQPGTAKNIQYF. CDR3 coding DNA: TGTGCCAGCAGCCAACCGGGGACAGCCAAAAACATTCAGTACTTC.